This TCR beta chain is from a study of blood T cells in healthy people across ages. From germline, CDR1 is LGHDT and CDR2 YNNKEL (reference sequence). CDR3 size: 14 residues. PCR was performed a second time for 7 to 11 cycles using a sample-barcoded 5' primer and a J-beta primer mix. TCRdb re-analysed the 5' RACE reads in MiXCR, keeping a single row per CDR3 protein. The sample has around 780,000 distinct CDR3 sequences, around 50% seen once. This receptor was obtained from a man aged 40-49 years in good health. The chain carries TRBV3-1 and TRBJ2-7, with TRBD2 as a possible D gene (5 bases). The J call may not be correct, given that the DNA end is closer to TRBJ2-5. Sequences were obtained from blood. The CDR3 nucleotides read TGTGCCAGCAGCCAAGATGGTTCGGGGGAGACCCAGTACTTC. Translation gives CASSQDGSGETQYF.